One and the same sample provided the 25 T cell receptor beta chains below, sequenced in a study of cytomegalovirus exposure and HLA in healthy donors. The PCR had 60 Vbeta and 13 Jbeta primers. Assay: immunoSEQ multiplex PCR; the TCRdb copy retains only in-frame clones and omits some. The sample contains 100,000 to 150,000 clones, roughly 84% of which appear only once. Sample: PBMCs. Receptors were obtained from a boy younger than 18 in good health and CMV-seronegative.

V and J are TRBV19 and TRBJ2-3; 7 bases are a match to TRBD1. Germline V gives CDR1 LNHDA, CDR2 SQIVND (reference sequence). The ends lost 1 base at V and 4 bases at J; junction bases unmatched: 5. CDR3 length: 15 residues. This CDR3 reads CASSIGGTVSDTQYF. DNA of the CDR3: TGTGCCAGTAGTATAGGGGGGACAGTTTCAGATACGCAGTATTTT.

V is TRBV2 and J is TRBJ1-5; TRBD1 matches 7 bases. The V segment lost 8 bases and the J segment 1 base; nucleotides outside the gene matches: 14. Germline assignment: CDR1 SNHLY and CDR2 FYNNEI. There are 17 residues in the CDR3. The CDR3 DNA sequence: TGTGCCAGCTACGGAGACAGGGCTGGTGGGAGCAATCAGCCCCAGCATTTT. Protein: CASYGDRAGGSNQPQHF.

V usage is TRBV7-2 and J usage is TRBJ2-2; 7 nucleotides align to TRBD1. Germline assignment: CDR1 SGHTA and CDR2 FQGNSA. J was trimmed by 5 bases and V by 4 bases; bases with no gene match: 10. This CDR3 is built from 16 residues. Here the CDR3 reads CASSSLITGVTGELFF. In DNA, the CDR3 is TGTGCCAGCAGCTCCCTAATAACAGGGGTTACCGGGGAGCTGTTTTTT. Together with reference TRBV7-2 and TRBJ2-2, the CDR3 gives the full variable domain: GAGVSQSPSNKVTEKGKDVELRCDPISGHTALYWYRQSLGQGLEFLIYFQGNSAPDKSGLPSDRFSAERTGGSVSTLTIQRTQQEDSAVYLCASSSLITGVTGELFFGEGSRLTVL.

The chain links TRBV5-1 to TRBJ1-1; TRBD1 aligns across 7 bases. The V segment lost 0 bases and the J segment 1 base; nucleotides outside the gene matches: 3. CDR1 and CDR2 (germline): SGHRS, YFSETQ. CDR3 size: 15 residues. The CDR3, as DNA: TGCGCCAGCAGCTTGGGAGACAGGGAGAACACTGAAGCTTTCTTT. Amino acid sequence: CASSLGDRENTEAFF.

The chain carries TRBV19 and TRBJ2-7, with 7 bases fitting TRBD1. The germline V gene has CDR1 LNHDA and CDR2 SQIVND (reference sequence). The junction had 12 bases not matched to a gene; V was cut back by 1 base and J by 9 bases. The CDR3 consists of 15 residues. The CDR3 protein is CASSIGGTAAVRQYF. CDR3 DNA sequence: TGTGCCAGTAGTATAGGGGGGACAGCCGCCGTTAGGCAGTACTTC.

V usage is TRBV2 and J usage is TRBJ2-3, with 12 bases identical to TRBD2. Germline V gene lookup returns CDR1 SNHLY and CDR2 FYNNEI. The J segment lost 6 bases and the V segment lost 1 base, leaving 11 bases of the junction unmatched. The CDR3 extends over 18 amino acids. Here the CDR3 reads CASSEGLAGGQVWDTQYF. The CDR3, as DNA: TGTGCCAGCAGTGAAGGTCTAGCGGGGGGGCAGGTTTGGGATACGCAGTATTTT.

V and J are TRBV5-1 and TRBJ2-3; D might be TRBD1 (5 bases). CDR1 is SGHRS, CDR2 YFSETQ, per germline. V lost 3 bases to trimming and J lost 3 bases, with 17 bases between them. The length of the CDR3 is 16 residues. The CDR3 nucleotides are TGCGCCAGCAGCTCCTCCGTCGACAGCCCTACAGATACGCAGTATTTT. As protein: CASSSSVDSPTDTQYF.

This clone was counted a few times. The rearrangement joins TRBV18 to TRBJ1-4; D possibly corresponds to TRBD1 (5 bases). Trimming stripped 5 bases from V and 4 bases from J, with 8 bases between. Germline V CDR1 and CDR2: KGHSH, LQKENI. This CDR3 is 13 amino acids long. In nucleotides, the CDR3 is TGTGCCAGCTCATTACAGGATAATGAAAAACTGTTTTTT. It encodes CASSLQDNEKLFF.

The CDR3 DNA sequence: TGTGCCAGCAGCCCCGGGTTGGATTTTGAAGCTTTCTTT. It yields the protein CASSPGLDFEAFF. V usage is TRBV7-9 and J usage is TRBJ1-1; the D is unclear. Deletions cut 5 bases from V and 7 bases from J, with 14 bases between. Germline CDR1 is SEHNR and CDR2 is FQNEAQ (reference sequence). The CDR3 covers 13 residues.

The chain recombines TRBV25-1 with TRBJ1-2; the match to TRBD1 covers 8 bases. The V gene's germline CDR1 is MGHDK and CDR2 SYGVNS. The CDR3 loop spans 16 amino acids. Losses at the gene ends were 4 bases for V and 0 bases for J; bases not matched to a gene: 7. CDR3 amino acids: CASSGYGQGPNYGYTF. CDR3 DNA sequence: TGTGCCAGCAGTGGATACGGACAGGGCCCTAACTATGGCTACACCTTC.

V gene TRBV29-1 combines with J gene TRBJ2-1; TRBD2 agrees at 12 bases. CDR1 is SQVTM and CDR2 is ANQGSEA in the germline V gene. The V and J ends lost 5 bases and 8 bases, in that order; junction bases with no gene match: 16. The CDR3 extends over 17 amino acids. CDR3 DNA sequence: TGCAGCGTTTTGGGACTAGCGGGTGATAATCCGTCGGATGAGCAGTTCTTC. It is translated as CSVLGLAGDNPSDEQFF.

This chain's CDR3 is CASSGLAGHTDTQYF. CDR3 nucleotides: TGTGCCAGCAGCGGACTAGCGGGACACACAGATACGCAGTATTTT. The rearrangement uses TRBV6-1 and TRBJ2-3; 12 bases line up with TRBD2. The germline CDR1 and CDR2 sequences are MNHNS and SASEGT. The CDR3 contains 15 residues. The J segment lost 2 bases and the V segment lost 6 bases, leaving 3 bases of the junction unmatched.

This chain connects TRBV10-1 to TRBJ2-7; 13 nucleotides match TRBD2. J lost 3 bases, V lost 4 bases, and 0 bases had no gene match. Germline values: CDR1 WNHNN, CDR2 SYGVQD (reference sequence). The CDR3 has 14 amino acids. The CDR3 loop is CASSGLAGGYEQYF. CDR3 in DNA: TGCGCCAGCAGTGGACTAGCGGGGGGCTACGAGCAGTACTTC.

The V call is TRBV6-1, the J call TRBJ1-2; no clear D gene. Per germline, CDR1 MNHNS and CDR2 SASEGT. The V end was cut by 5 bases, the J end by 8 bases, with 9 bases between. This CDR3 region has 11 residues. Here the CDR3 reads CASSLAGGYTF. The CDR3 DNA reads as TGTGCCAGCAGTCTCGCGGGGGGCTACACCTTC.

This clone was counted a single time. The chain uses TRBV25-1 and TRBJ2-3; possible D gene TRBD2, 7 bases. The CDR3 is made up of 15 amino acids. V was trimmed by 2 bases and J by 1 base, leaving 10 bases between them. The V gene's germline CDR1 is MGHDK and CDR2 SYGVNS. The CDR3 nucleotides read TGTGCCAGCAGTGAAGGGGGGGCCGGCACAGATACGCAGTATTTT. Translating gives CASSEGGAGTDTQYF.

The chain joins TRBV27 to TRBJ2-1; unclear D gene. There are 14 residues in the CDR3. Germline-derived CDR1 and CDR2 are MNHEY and SMNVEV (reference sequence). V lost 5 bases and J lost 1, with 9 bases in between. The CDR3 bases are TGTGCCAGCAGTAAACTAAATTCCTACAATGAGCAGTTCTTC. Its translation: CASSKLNSYNEQFF.

This chain joins TRBV27 and TRBJ1-2; weak D call: TRBD1 (5 bases). Germline CDR1 MNHEY, CDR2 SMNVEV (reference sequence). CDR3 length: 15 residues. Deletions cut 3 bases from V and 2 bases from J, with 13 bases between. The CDR3 here is CASSFWGDPNYGYTF. The CDR3 region has the DNA TGTGCCAGCAGTTTTTGGGGGGATCCCAACTATGGCTACACCTTC.

The J gene is TRBJ2-7, the V gene TRBV5-4; TRBD2 aligns across 12 bases. Per the germline V gene, CDR1 is SGHNT and CDR2 is YYREEE (reference sequence). Trimming cost V 2 bases and J 2 bases; bases outside gene matches: 2. This CDR3 comprises 15 residues. DNA of the CDR3: TGTGCCAGCAGCTTAGGACTAGCGGGGCCCTACGAGCAGTACTTC. Translated: CASSLGLAGPYEQYF. Variable domain in full (rest from reference TRBV5-4 and TRBJ2-7): ETGVTQSPTHLIKTRGQQVTLRCSSQSGHNTVSWYQQALGQGPQFIFQYYREEENGRGNFPPRFSGLQFPNYSSELNVNALELDDSALYLCASSLGLAGPYEQYFGPGTRLTVT.

The V gene is TRBV4-3, the J gene TRBJ1-2; 9 positions match TRBD1. The CDR3 has 17 residues. CDR1 LGHNA and CDR2 YSLEER come from the germline V gene. With V trimmed by 1 base and J by 6 bases, 12 bases remained unmatched. This CDR3 is CASSQGPEIQGANGYTF. The CDR3 DNA follows: TGCGCCAGCAGCCAAGGACCCGAAATACAGGGGGCGAATGGCTACACCTTC.

This chain links TRBV7-2 with TRBJ2-3; D perhaps matches TRBD2 (5 bases). The CDR3 runs 17 residues. V was shortened by 1 base and J by 0 bases, with 14 bases between the two germline ends. CDR1 and CDR2 from the germline V gene are SGHTA and FQGNSA. The DNA of the CDR3 is TGTGCCAGCAGCTTAGACTTGGTAAGCGGAAGCACAGATACGCAGTATTTT. Protein: CASSLDLVSGSTDTQYF.

V and J are TRBV29-1 and TRBJ1-1; no clear D gene. Germline V CDR1 and CDR2: SQVTM, ANQGSEA. V was cut by 3 bases and J by 1 base, with 6 bases left in between. CDR3 length equals 12 residues. CDR3 loop: CSVDSANTEAFF. The CDR3 nucleotides read TGCAGCGTTGACAGCGCGAACACTGAAGCTTTCTTT.

This clone was recorded once. The CDR3 sequence: CASSPTPGQGYEQYF. CDR3 bases: TGTGCCAGCAGCCCGACCCCGGGACAGGGCTACGAGCAGTACTTC. V and J are TRBV9 and TRBJ2-7, with TRBD1 matching over 9 bases. Germline CDR1 reads SGDLS; CDR2 reads YYNGEE. This CDR3 has 15 residues. Germline trimming cut 4 bases from V and 3 bases from J; bases unmatched to any gene: 8.

This chain joins TRBV29-1 and TRBJ2-1; a possible D gene is TRBD2 (5 bases). This CDR3 is 12 amino acids long. From germline, CDR1 is SQVTM and CDR2 ANQGSEA. Trimming left V 6 bases short and J 6 bases short, with 12 bases between. In nucleotides, the CDR3 is TGCAGCGTCACCGTAGAGGGCAATGAGCAGTTCTTC. This sequence encodes CSVTVEGNEQFF.

J is TRBJ2-5 and V is TRBV19; 8 nucleotides align to TRBD2. V trimming: 7 bases; J trimming: 2 bases; junction bases outside the gene matches: 3. CDR3 length: 13 amino acids. Germline V CDR1 and CDR2: LNHDA, SQIVND (reference sequence). CDR3 DNA: TGTGCCAGTACTAGCGGGTTACAAGAGACCCAGTACTTC. Translating it yields CASTSGLQETQYF.

The chain carries TRBV7-3 and TRBJ2-3; 9 bases are shared with TRBD1. After removal of 5 bases from V and 4 bases from J, the junction contained 10 bases not matched to a gene. The CDR3 runs 16 residues. The V gene's germline CDR1 is SGHTA and CDR2 FQGTGA. CDR3 nucleotide sequence: TGTGCCAGCAGCAAGATTACAGGGGGCGGCTCAGATACGCAGTATTTT. Translating gives CASSKITGGGSDTQYF.